This TCR beta chain was retrieved from a study of T-cell memory formation after mild COVID-19. About the research overall: TCR clustering was largely donor specific.

TCRdb called the 5' RACE reads again in MiXCR, with one record for every CDR3 protein. Here the sample spans under 700,000 distinct CDR3 sequences, about a fifth being singletons. General observations from the study: Clones that contracted from day 15 to 85 were balanced CD4/CD8, while later expanders leaned CD4+. Cross-reactive memory seemingly joined, as some responding clones were found in pre-infection memory. Clones that contracted clustered mainly in CM and EM if CD4+ and in EMRA if CD8+.

Comments on this clonotype: Its specificity is not known.

The CDR3 length is 12 residues. In germline, CDR1 is MGHDK, CDR2 SYGVNS. Trimming removed 2 bases at V and 12 bases at J, with 10 bases between. The clonotype comes from an adult woman who had mild COVID-19 (a few samples of this study predate the infection). Cell type and time point are not known. Sequences were obtained from PBMCs or a T cell subset sorted from them (not recorded which). V is TRBV25-1 and J is TRBJ2-2; the D is unclear. CDR3 bases: TGTGCCAGCAGTGAACTCGGGCGGAAGCTGTTTTTT. Translation: CASSELGRKLFF.